Shown below are 27 T cell receptor beta chains from a single sample sequenced in a study of T cells in Graves' hyperthyroidism and ophthalmopathy. Researchers amplified the TCR beta CDR3 regions from RNA transcripts. During a first-round RT-PCR of the TCR CDR3, the HTBI primer set was used. TCRdb re-derived calls from the multiplex PCR reads in MiXCR, one entry per CDR3 protein. The sample carries over 700,000 distinct CDR3 sequences, around 20% recorded once. Specimen: blood. These receptors all come from a woman in her 50s with Graves' hyperthyroidism that later progressed to Graves' ophthalmopathy.

This clonotype has more than one count but fewer than ten. CDR3 nucleotide sequence: TGCAGTGCTAGACAGGGGAGAGGACTAACTAATGAAAAACTGTTTTTT. This sequence encodes CSARQGRGLTNEKLFF. The chain is built from TRBV20-1 and TRBJ1-4, with a possible D match to TRBD1 (6 bases). This CDR3 has 16 amino acids. Germline V gene lookup returns CDR1 DFQATT and CDR2 SNEGSKA (reference sequence). Trimming shortened V by 2 bases and J by 1 base, and 14 bases separated the two germline ends.

The chain joins TRBV3-1 to TRBJ2-2; D gene unclear. V was clipped by 6 bases and J by 4 bases, with 15 bases between them. Germline CDR1 and CDR2: LGHDT and YNNKEL (reference sequence). The CDR3 is made up of 15 amino acids. The DNA of the CDR3 is TGTGCCAGCAGTCTATACACGACGGGCACCGGGGAGCTGTTTTTT. It codes for CASSLYTTGTGELFF.

V is TRBV5-5 and J is TRBJ1-4; 7 nucleotides match TRBD1. Germline assignment: CDR1 SGHKS and CDR2 YYEKEE (reference sequence). Trimming removed 0 bases from V and 7 bases from J; junction bases left unmatched: 6. This CDR3 has 15 residues. CDR3 in DNA: TGTGCCAGCAGCTTGGCTGGGACAGAGAGTGAAAAACTGTTTTTT. This translates into CASSLAGTESEKLFF. The variable domain in full, with the rest retrieved from reference TRBV5-5 and TRBJ1-4, is DAGVTQSPTHLIKTRGQQVTLRCSPISGHKSVSWYQQVLGQGPQFIFQYYEKEERGRGNFPDRFSARQFPNYSSELNVNALLLGDSALYLCASSLAGTESEKLFFGSGTQLSVL.

This clonotype was observed a handful of times. The chain couples TRBV6-1 to TRBJ2-2; 8 bases agree with TRBD1. The CDR3 runs 15 residues. CDR1 and CDR2 (germline): MNHNS, SASEGT. J was trimmed by 7 bases and V by 6 bases; bases with no gene match: 10. The CDR3 nucleotides read TGTGCCAGCAGGCTCAGGGGGCGCATAGTCGGGGAGCTGTTTTTT. Protein sequence: CASRLRGRIVGELFF.

This clonotype was seen ten or more times. The V and J genes are TRBV10-1 and TRBJ2-1, with 9 bases that match TRBD1. J gave up 8 bases and V 3 bases, and 8 bases lay outside the gene matches. The CDR3 contains 15 residues. Germline V gives CDR1 WNHNN, CDR2 SYGVQD (reference sequence). CDR3 nucleotide sequence: TGCGCCAGCAGTGATGACGGGACAGGGATGGATGAGCAGTTCTTC. Its translation is CASSDDGTGMDEQFF.

V is TRBV6-1 and J is TRBJ1-2; D is undetermined. The CDR3 sequence is 15 residues long. Trimming took 8 bases from V and 8 from J, leaving 24 bases between them. The germline CDR1 and CDR2 sequences are MNHNS and SASEGT. CDR3 loop: CASSPEPMGFWGYTF. CDR3 DNA sequence: TGTGCCAGCTCGCCCGAACCGATGGGTTTTTGGGGCTACACCTTC.

This clonotype appeared many times. This chain connects TRBV5-1 to TRBJ1-1; D remains unclear. The CDR3 has 16 residues. Germline V gene data show CDR1 as SGHRS and CDR2 as YFSETQ. With 3 bases removed from V and 4 bases from J, the gap between germline ends came to 19 bases. In nucleotides, the CDR3 is TGCGCCAGCAGCTGGAAGTCTCCCGAAGGGAGCACTGAAGCTTTCTTT. Its protein is CASSWKSPEGSTEAFF.

V and J are TRBV19 and TRBJ1-2, with TRBD1 identical over 9 bases. V shed 3 bases, J shed 9 bases, and the junction held 5 bases outside the gene matches. From germline, CDR1 is LNHDA and CDR2 SQIVND (reference sequence). The CDR3 covers 13 residues. CDR3 coding DNA: TGTGCCAGTAGTATCGGGACAGGGAGGCGCTACACCTTC. Translating it yields CASSIGTGRRYTF.

This chain uses TRBV19 with TRBJ2-1; D perhaps matches TRBD1 (5 bases). The CDR3 extends over 15 amino acids. V dropped 6 bases and J dropped 2 bases, with 14 bases sitting between them. Germline CDR1 reads LNHDA; CDR2 reads SQIVND (reference sequence). The CDR3 protein is CASSRTNQAYNEQFF. DNA of the CDR3: TGTGCCAGTAGCCGGACAAACCAAGCCTACAATGAGCAGTTCTTC.

V is TRBV25-1 and J is TRBJ1-1; 9 bases are a match to TRBD1. This CDR3 contains 14 residues. CDR1 and CDR2 (germline): MGHDK, SYGVNS. V lost 3 bases and J lost 10; bases outside the gene matches: 9. The DNA for the CDR3 is TGTGCCAGCAGTGACTCGACAGGGGGGGTAAGAGCTTTCTTT. As protein: CASSDSTGGVRAFF.

This clonotype was counted many times. This chain links TRBV20-1 with TRBJ2-7; unclear D gene. The CDR3 sequence is 15 residues long. CDR1 is DFQATT and CDR2 is SNEGSKA in the germline V gene (reference sequence). The V end lost 1 base, the J end lost 3 bases, and 16 bases lay between the germline ends. CDR3 sequence reads: CSARAPTGTLYEQYF. DNA for the CDR3: TGCAGTGCTAGAGCCCCGACCGGTACGCTCTACGAGCAGTACTTC.

This clonotype was seen repeatedly, ten times or more. At one boundary the junction diverges from the germline segment, which might be a read error. The gene calls are TRBV7-7 and TRBJ2-5, with D maybe TRBD1 (5 bases). This CDR3 has 17 residues. Germline V gene sequence: CDR1 SSHAT, CDR2 FNYEAQ (reference sequence). The chain's CDR3 is CASSFAPHSTAQETQYF. The CDR3 nucleotides read TGTGCTAGCAGCTTCGCCCCTCACTCGACAGCCCAAGAGACCCAGTACTTC.

CDR3 loop: CASSPLNTIYF. Written as DNA, the CDR3 is TGTGCCAGCAGTCCACTAAACACCATATATTTT. This chain links TRBV12-3 or TRBV12-4 with TRBJ1-3; D call uncertain. Trimming took 5 bases from V and 6 from J, leaving 5 bases between them. This CDR3 is 11 amino acids long.

In its sample, this clonotype was seen many times. The chain is built from TRBV12-3 or TRBV12-4 and TRBJ2-2, with a tentative D call TRBD2 (7 bases). The CDR3 is 16 residues long. Between the trimmed V and J ends, which lost 4 bases and 4 bases, there was a span of 16 bases. CDR3 coding DNA: TGTGCCAGCAGTTCCACGGGGGGCGCTGCCACCGGGGAGCTGTTTTTT. Its protein product is CASSSTGGAATGELFF.

The chain carries TRBV19 and TRBJ2-2; D unresolved. Looked up from germline, CDR1 is LNHDA and CDR2 is SQIVND (reference sequence). The CDR3 covers 11 residues. V lost 4 bases, J lost 6 bases, and 3 bases lay in between. CDR3 loop: CASSTSGELFF. In nucleotides, the CDR3 is TGTGCCAGTAGTACGTCCGGGGAGCTGTTTTTT. Variable domain in full (rest from reference TRBV19 and TRBJ2-2): DGGITQSPKYLFRKEGQNVTLSCEQNLNHDAMYWYRQDPGQGLRLIYYSQIVNDFQKGDIAEGYSVSREKKESFPLTVTSAQKNPTAFYLCASSTSGELFFGEGSRLTVL.

This clonotype showed up just a few times. This chain joins TRBV7-9 and TRBJ2-5; no clear D. The V gene's germline CDR1 is SEHNR and CDR2 FQNEAQ (reference sequence). CDR3 length equals 15 residues. V gave up 4 bases and J gave up 2 bases, with 14 bases separating them. The CDR3 protein is CASSSSPPLQETQYF. CDR3 nucleotides: TGTGCCAGCAGCTCCTCCCCACCGTTACAAGAGACCCAGTACTTC.

V and J are TRBV20-1 and TRBJ2-3; 11 bases agree with TRBD2. Germline lookup yields CDR1 DFQATT and CDR2 SNEGSKA (reference sequence). With 0 bases clipped from V and 4 bases from J, the junction kept 12 bases outside the gene matches. The CDR3 is 18 amino acids. The CDR3 DNA sequence: TGCAGTGCTAGAGATAGTGGTAGCGGGGGGGCCATCGCAGATACGCAGTATTTT. Protein sequence: CSARDSGSGGAIADTQYF.

This clonotype was seen a handful of times. This chain uses TRBV4-1 with TRBJ2-3; D is ambiguous. The CDR3 is made up of 14 amino acids. The V end lost 4 bases, the J end lost 4 bases, and 12 bases lay between the germline ends. Germline V gene sequence: CDR1 MGHRA, CDR2 YSYEKL. The CDR3 nucleotides read TGCGCCAGCAGCCCTACCTGGGTGGCAGATACGCAGTATTTT. Translating gives CASSPTWVADTQYF.

This clonotype was picked up a small number of times. This rearrangement joins TRBV18 to TRBJ2-2, with D tentatively TRBD1 (6 bases). Germline CDR1 reads KGHSH; CDR2 reads LQKENI. V shed 6 bases and J shed 2 bases, with 16 bases lying between them. The CDR3 totals 16 residues. The DNA for the CDR3 is TGTGCCAGCTCCTCCGTCCAGGGGATCAACACCGGGGAGCTGTTTTTT. Protein: CASSSVQGINTGELFF.

This chain uses TRBV14 with TRBJ1-6; a possible D gene is TRBD1 (6 bases). Per the germline V gene, CDR1 is SGHDN and CDR2 is FVKESK. Trimming removed 0 bases from V and 6 bases from J, with 12 bases in between. This CDR3 spans 16 amino acids. CDR3 amino acids: CASSQDPGGRNSPLHF. CDR3 bases: TGTGCCAGCAGCCAAGATCCCGGGGGGCGTAATTCACCCCTCCACTTT.

The chain has TRBV12-3 or TRBV12-4 and TRBJ2-7, with 7 nucleotides matching TRBD2. V trimming: 5 bases; J trimming: 3 bases; junction bases outside the gene matches: 10. CDR3 length: 15 amino acids. DNA for the CDR3: TGTGCCAGCAGTCCGACCGGGACTAACCTCTACGAGCAGTACTTC. Its translation: CASSPTGTNLYEQYF.

In this sample, this clonotype turned up many times. The rearrangement uses TRBV12-3 or TRBV12-4 and TRBJ2-2; D is possibly TRBD2 (5 bases). The germline V and J ends were trimmed by 6 bases and 7 bases, with 15 bases remaining between them. This CDR3 is built from 14 residues. DNA for the CDR3: TGTGCCAGCAGCCCGGGCCTTGAGGGCGGGGAGCTGTTTTTT. Residues: CASSPGLEGGELFF.

The chain links TRBV6-1 to TRBJ2-2; no definite D call. The CDR3 totals 14 residues. CDR1 is MNHNS and CDR2 is SASEGT in the germline V gene. The germline V and J ends were trimmed by 6 bases and 5 bases, with 13 bases remaining between them. As DNA, the CDR3 is TGTGCCAGCAGCCTACCCGGCGAAACCGGGGAGCTGTTTTTT. Translating gives CASSLPGETGELFF.

In its sample, this clonotype was seen many times. The chain recombines TRBV2 with TRBJ2-1; the match to TRBD2 covers 9 bases. The CDR3 is 19 amino acids. V shed 3 bases, J shed 0 bases, and the junction held 12 bases outside the gene matches. The germline V gene has CDR1 SNHLY and CDR2 FYNNEI. The CDR3 DNA is TGTGCCAGCAGTGAGATGGCCAGCGGGGGGATTAGCTCCTACAATGAGCAGTTCTTC. This translates into CASSEMASGGISSYNEQFF.

Ten or more counts support this clonotype. The J gene is TRBJ1-1, the V gene TRBV11-1, with a weak D call TRBD1 (5 bases). Trimming shortened V by 5 bases and J by 4 bases, and 14 bases separated the two germline ends. CDR3 length equals 14 residues. CDR1 SGHAT and CDR2 FQDESV come from the germline V gene (reference sequence). The DNA of the CDR3 is TGTGCCAGCAGCCTTATCCAGGGTTCCACTGAAGCTTTCTTT. Translating it yields CASSLIQGSTEAFF.

The sample holds a few counts of this clonotype. The rearrangement links TRBV6-2 or TRBV6-3 to TRBJ2-3; 7 bases match TRBD2. CDR1 and CDR2 from the germline V gene are MNHEY and SVGEGT. Unmatched junction bases numbered 4, after V lost 5 bases and J lost 2 bases. The CDR3 totals 14 residues. CDR3 nucleotides: TGTGCCAGCAGTCTAGCGGAGGACACAGATACGCAGTATTTT. Translation: CASSLAEDTDTQYF.

CDR3 DNA sequence: TGTGCCAGCAGTGCACCGGGACGTAACTATGGCTACACCTTC. This translates into CASSAPGRNYGYTF. The V call is TRBV27, the J call TRBJ1-2, with a tentative D call TRBD1 (5 bases). With 5 bases removed from V and 1 base from J, the gap between germline ends came to 11 bases. The CDR3 spans 14 residues. Germline V gene data show CDR1 as MNHEY and CDR2 as SMNVEV (reference sequence).